A single sample is the source of the 27 T cell receptor beta chains below, sequenced in a study of preoperative IRX-2 immunotherapy in early breast cancer. The treatment denotes: preoperative locoregional IRX-2 cytokine immunotherapy. Clones were sequenced by immunoSEQ multiplex PCR, and TCRdb holds only the in-frame ones, with some missing. Counted here are fewer than 25,000 clones, 85% to 90% occurring once; the ten biggest clones make up 25% to 35%. This specimen was tumor tissue, taken after IRX-2 immunotherapy. The receptors were gathered from a human donor with breast cancer.

This clone is labeled medium-sized (0.01 to 0.1%). V usage is TRBV9 and J usage is TRBJ1-4; D not certain. Trimming left V 7 bases short and J 5 bases short, with 9 bases between. The CDR3 runs 12 residues. CDR1 is SGDLS, CDR2 YYNGEE, per germline. CDR3 in amino acids: CASSDDNEKLFF. CDR3 nucleotides: TGTGCCAGCTCGGACGACAATGAAAAACTGTTTTTT.

The chain couples TRBV2 to TRBJ1-1; 8 bases are shared with TRBD1. V lost 9 bases, J lost 2 bases, and 8 bases stayed unmatched. Germline assignment: CDR1 SNHLY and CDR2 FYNNEI. This CDR3 contains 14 residues. CDR3 region: CARGEDRGNTEAFF. In nucleotides, the CDR3 is TGTGCCAGGGGGGAAGACAGGGGAAACACTGAAGCTTTCTTT. Full variable domain (outside the CDR3, taken from reference TRBV2 and TRBJ1-1): EPEVTQTPSHQVTQMGQEVILRCVPISNHLYFYWYRQILGQKVEFLVSFYNNEISEKSEIFDDQFSVERPDGSNFTLKIRSTKLEDSAMYFCARGEDRGNTEAFFGQGTRLTVV.

This clone is large within its sample. This chain connects TRBV18 to TRBJ1-2; weak D call: TRBD1 (5 bases). V lost 2 bases and J 4 bases, leaving 14 bases between the germline ends. The CDR3 contains 15 residues. Germline loops: CDR1 KGHSH, CDR2 LQKENI. CDR3 region: CASSPGPGRSYGYTF. Here the CDR3 DNA reads TGTGCCAGCTCACCAGGCCCGGGGCGGAGCTATGGCTACACCTTC.

The rearrangement joins TRBV29-1 to TRBJ2-1; TRBD2 matches at 9 bases. The CDR3 extends over 14 amino acids. The ends lost 1 base at V and 7 bases at J; junction bases unmatched: 5. Germline V lookup: CDR1 SQVTM, CDR2 ANQGSEA. The DNA for the CDR3 is TGCAGCGTTGAAGGGGGTAGCGGGGGTAATGAGCAGTTCTTC. Translated, it gives CSVEGGSGGNEQFF.

The V call is TRBV6-5, the J call TRBJ1-1; tentatively, D is TRBD1 (5 bases). The CDR3 loop spans 15 amino acids. Trimming left V 1 base short and J 1 base short, with 10 bases between. Germline-derived CDR1 and CDR2 are MNHEY and SVGAGI. CDR3 coding DNA: TGTGCCAGCAGTTACTTACCGACAGAGAACACTGAAGCTTTCTTT. It specifies CASSYLPTENTEAFF.

The chain couples TRBV6-5 to TRBJ1-1; D gene unclear. CDR1 and CDR2 (germline): MNHEY, SVGAGI. The CDR3 has 15 amino acids. V shed 5 bases and J shed 3 bases, with 16 bases lying between them. This CDR3 reads CASSNRVGPYTEAFF. The DNA of the CDR3 is TGTGCCAGCAGTAACCGTGTCGGCCCATACACTGAAGCTTTCTTT.

The chain couples TRBV11-2 to TRBJ1-1, with a weak D call TRBD1 (5 bases). The CDR3 runs to 13 residues. Germline V gene data show CDR1 as SGHAT and CDR2 as FQNNGV. The V end lost 3 bases, the J end lost 1 base, and 6 bases lay between the germline ends. The DNA of the CDR3 is TGTGCCAGCAGCTTGGGACGGAACACTGAAGCTTTCTTT. Amino acid sequence: CASSLGRNTEAFF.

The rearrangement uses TRBV7-8 and TRBJ2-5, with D perhaps TRBD2 (6 bases). Trimming removed 1 base from V and 4 bases from J, with 16 bases in between. Per the germline V gene, CDR1 is SGHVS and CDR2 is FQNEAQ. The CDR3 loop spans 16 amino acids. As DNA, the CDR3 is TGTGCCAGCAGCTTAGAAAGGCTAGCGAGGAGAGAGACCCAGTACTTC. This sequence encodes CASSLERLARRETQYF.

The chain links TRBV29-1 to TRBJ1-4; D may be TRBD1 (5 bases). Germline CDR1 and CDR2: SQVTM and ANQGSEA. The V end was cut by 4 bases, the J end by 5 bases, with 11 bases between. The CDR3 is 13 residues long. CDR3 in DNA: TGCAGCGTTGTAGGGGTGGGCAATGAAAAACTGTTTTTT. Protein product: CSVVGVGNEKLFF.

The chain has TRBV7-9 and TRBJ1-2, with D perhaps TRBD1 (6 bases). This CDR3 spans 13 amino acids. CDR1 and CDR2 (germline): SEHNR, FQNEAQ (reference sequence). The V end was cut by 2 bases, the J end by 4 bases, with 8 bases between. The CDR3 spells CASSLQGSYGYTF. The DNA of the CDR3 is TGTGCCAGCAGCTTACAGGGGAGCTATGGCTACACCTTC.

About this clone itself: One end of the junction does not line up with germline, which may come from a read error. The genes are TRBV2 and TRBJ1-2; tentatively, D is TRBD1 (5 bases). The CDR3 runs 13 residues. Germline V gives CDR1 SNHLY, CDR2 FYNNEI. The CDR3 coding sequence is TGTGCCAGCATCTGGTTGGGGGACTACGGCTACACCTTC. Amino acid sequence: CASIWLGDYGYTF.

The chain uses TRBV19 and TRBJ1-2; D not certain. The CDR3 extends over 14 amino acids. The germline V gene has CDR1 LNHDA and CDR2 SQIVND (reference sequence). Trimming took 5 bases from V and 0 from J, leaving 10 bases between them. The CDR3 region is CASSVGVANYGYTF. As DNA, the CDR3 is TGTGCCAGTAGTGTGGGTGTCGCTAACTATGGCTACACCTTC. The full variable domain, with the rest looked up from reference TRBV19 and TRBJ1-2, is DGGITQSPKYLFRKEGQNVTLSCEQNLNHDAMYWYRQDPGQGLRLIYYSQIVNDFQKGDIAEGYSVSREKKESFPLTVTSAQKNPTAFYLCASSVGVANYGYTFGSGTRLTVV.

This clone occurred once. The CDR3 nucleotides are TGTGCCAGCTCACCCGACCCGCTTAACAATGAGCAGTTCTTC. It encodes CASSPDPLNNEQFF. The chain is built from TRBV18 and TRBJ2-1; D is undetermined. This CDR3 has 14 amino acids. CDR1 is KGHSH and CDR2 is LQKENI in the germline V gene. The V end was cut by 3 bases, the J end by 5 bases, with 11 bases between.

The chain employs TRBV6-1 and TRBJ1-1; 9 nucleotides agree with TRBD1. The CDR3 consists of 14 residues. V gave up 5 bases and J gave up 2 bases; unmatched junction bases: 3. Germline CDR1 reads MNHNS; CDR2 reads SASEGT. This chain's CDR3 is CASSLDRGNTEAFF. CDR3 DNA: TGTGCCAGCAGTTTGGACAGGGGAAACACTGAAGCTTTCTTT.

The genes are TRBV6-1 and TRBJ1-1, with TRBD1 as a possible D gene (5 bases). V lost 2 bases and J lost 3, with 10 bases in between. The length of the CDR3 is 14 residues. The germline V gene has CDR1 MNHNS and CDR2 SASEGT. Written as DNA, the CDR3 is TGTGCCAGCAGTGAATGGGGGGGTGACACTGAAGCTTTCTTT. Protein product: CASSEWGGDTEAFF.

CDR3 DNA sequence: TGTGCCAGCAGCCTAGGCGGTAGCGGAACCTACGAGCAGTACTTC. Its protein is CASSLGGSGTYEQYF. This rearrangement joins TRBV7-8 to TRBJ2-7; weak D call: TRBD2 (6 bases). Trimming pared 5 bases from V and 2 bases from J, leaving 16 bases between. Per germline, CDR1 SGHVS and CDR2 FQNEAQ. The CDR3 extends over 15 amino acids.

The J gene is TRBJ2-7, the V gene TRBV10-3; perhaps D is TRBD1 or TRBD2 (6 bases each). CDR3 length: 15 residues. Germline V gene lookup returns CDR1 ENHRY and CDR2 SYGVKD. Trimming removed 3 bases at V and 5 bases at J, with 17 bases between. The CDR3, as DNA: TGTGCCATCAGTGACCCCCGGGGGCAGGGTGACGAGCAGTACTTC. Its translation: CAISDPRGQGDEQYF.

This rearrangement joins TRBV5-5 to TRBJ1-5, with D possibly being TRBD1 (5 bases). The germline V and J ends were trimmed by 4 bases and 9 bases, with 14 bases remaining between them. Germline CDR1 reads SGHKS; CDR2 reads YYEKEE (reference sequence). CDR3 length: 13 residues. The CDR3 reads CASSVTGEAPQHF. As DNA, the CDR3 is TGTGCCAGCAGCGTGACGGGGGAGGCGCCCCAGCATTTT.

The chain links TRBV5-4 to TRBJ2-1, with a possible D match to TRBD2 (5 bases). Looked up from germline, CDR1 is SGHNT and CDR2 is YYREEE (reference sequence). There are 14 residues in the CDR3. V lost 4 bases and J lost 10, with 18 bases in between. The CDR3 sequence: CASSDPTIAREQFF. The CDR3 coding sequence is TGTGCCAGCAGCGATCCGACTATAGCGCGCGAGCAGTTCTTC.

The V and J genes are TRBV6-5 and TRBJ1-4, with TRBD1 identical over 12 bases. J was trimmed by 10 bases and V by 7 bases; bases with no gene match: 7. The germline CDR1 and CDR2 sequences are MNHEY and SVGAGI. This CDR3 region has 14 residues. This CDR3 is CASTPGQGAPKLFF. The DNA of the CDR3 is TGTGCCAGCACTCCGGGACAGGGGGCACCAAAACTGTTTTTT.

The chain links TRBV18 to TRBJ1-2, with D maybe TRBD1 (6 bases). The ends were cut back, 1 base at V and 4 bases at J, with 10 bases in the middle. Germline values: CDR1 KGHSH, CDR2 LQKENI. There are 14 residues in the CDR3. CDR3 DNA sequence: TGTGCCAGCTCACCACAGGGGGAATCCTATGGCTACACCTTC. It codes for CASSPQGESYGYTF.

The chain links TRBV7-2 to TRBJ1-1; D is possibly TRBD1 (5 bases). Germline CDR1 reads SGHTA; CDR2 reads FQGNSA. The CDR3 spans 13 residues. Between the trimmed V and J ends, which lost 4 bases and 7 bases, there was a span of 13 bases. Written as DNA, the CDR3 is TGTGCCAGCAGCTCCCCGATGGGGGGTGAAGCTTTCTTT. Amino acids: CASSSPMGGEAFF.

Of note for this clone: This same CDR3 is encoded by further DNA sequences in the sample. The chain is built from TRBV5-1 and TRBJ2-1; TRBD1 matches at 9 bases. This CDR3 is 15 amino acids long. The V gene end was trimmed by 3 bases and the J gene end by 6 bases; junction bases not matched to a gene: 7. Germline CDR1 SGHRS, CDR2 YFSETQ. Here the CDR3 reads CASSYGQGLGNEQFF. CDR3 bases: TGCGCCAGCAGCTACGGACAGGGGCTCGGCAATGAGCAGTTCTTC. The whole variable domain, remainder taken from reference TRBV5-1 and TRBJ2-1, is KAGVTQTPRYLIKTRGQQVTLSCSPISGHRSVSWYQQTPGQGLQFLFEYFSETQRNKGNFPGRFSGRQFSNSRSEMNVSTLELGDSALYLCASSYGQGLGNEQFFGPGTRLTVL.

The chain carries TRBV7-3 and TRBJ2-1; perhaps TRBD2 as D (5 bases). V was pared by 3 bases and J by 8 bases, with 8 bases between. Germline V gene data show CDR1 as SGHTA and CDR2 as FQGTGA. The CDR3 is 12 amino acids. Here the CDR3 DNA reads TGTGCCAGCAGCTTTGGCGGGTATGAGCAGTTCTTC. Amino acids: CASSFGGYEQFF.

This clone is judged medium-sized. The CDR3 region has the DNA TGTGCCAGCAGCTCTTGGGTGAATGAGCAGTTCTTC. Its protein is CASSSWVNEQFF. The chain employs TRBV7-9 and TRBJ2-1; no clear D gene. CDR1 and CDR2 from the germline V gene are SEHNR and FQNEAQ (reference sequence). The CDR3 length is 12 residues. V dropped 4 bases and J dropped 7 bases, with 8 bases sitting between them.

V and J are TRBV6-1 and TRBJ1-6, with a possible D match to TRBD1 (5 bases). The CDR3 spans 13 residues. Germline values: CDR1 MNHNS, CDR2 SASEGT. Trimming left V 0 bases short and J 8 bases short, with 5 bases between. CDR3 nucleotide sequence: TGTGCCAGCAGTGAAGCGGGGGATTCACCCCTCCACTTT. Residues: CASSEAGDSPLHF.

The chain has TRBV6-1 and TRBJ2-2; tentatively, D is TRBD1 or TRBD2 (5 bases each). Per the germline V gene, CDR1 is MNHNS and CDR2 is SASEGT. V shed 6 bases and J shed 6 bases, with 14 bases lying between them. This CDR3 region has 14 residues. The DNA of the CDR3 is TGTGCCAGCAGCCTCCGTTTGGGGGCCGGGGAGCTGTTTTTT. As protein: CASSLRLGAGELFF.